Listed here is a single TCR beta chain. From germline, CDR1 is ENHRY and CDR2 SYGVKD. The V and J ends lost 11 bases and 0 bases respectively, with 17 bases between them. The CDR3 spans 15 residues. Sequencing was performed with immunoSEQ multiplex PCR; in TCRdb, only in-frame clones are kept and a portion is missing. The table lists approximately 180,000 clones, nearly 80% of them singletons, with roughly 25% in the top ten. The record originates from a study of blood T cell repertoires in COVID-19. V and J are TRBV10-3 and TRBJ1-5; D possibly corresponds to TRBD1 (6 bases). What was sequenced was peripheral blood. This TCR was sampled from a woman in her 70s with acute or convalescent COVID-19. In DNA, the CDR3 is TGTGCCTCTAAAGGGGGGGGCGATAGCAATCAGCCCCAGCATTTT. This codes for CASKGGGDSNQPQHF.